The subject of this entry is one T cell receptor beta chain. Antigen unknown. These data come from a study of CD8+ T cells in alopecia areata. Study summary: Among treated patients, oral tofacitinib was administered at 5 to 10 mg twice daily. Study results and caveats: Relative to mice, TCR sharing across patients was less clear, a difference possibly HLA-related. Scalp samples also yield sequences of resident alphabeta T cells from normal skin. Alopecia totalis/universalis scalp especially showed more expanded CD8+ clones than normal scalp.

The sequencing template was cDNA reverse transcribed from extracted RNA. Clones were sequenced by immunoSEQ multiplex PCR, and TCRdb holds only the in-frame ones, with some missing. Of 5,900 or so clones listed, approximately 60% were seen once; the top ten hold 13% to 15%. CDR1 is MNHEY, CDR2 SVGAGI, per germline. V gave up 2 bases and J gave up 7 bases; unmatched junction bases: 9. The CDR3 extends over 15 amino acids. Individuals with alopecia areata gave both lesional scalp punch biopsies and peripheral blood for collection. Material: skin. The V and J genes are TRBV6-5 and TRBJ2-5, with TRBD1 identical over 8 bases. This receptor was identified in a human donor with alopecia areata. CDR3 loop: CASSYTSGQGGTQYF. As DNA, the CDR3 is TGTGCCAGCAGTTACACTTCTGGACAGGGTGGGACCCAGTACTTC.